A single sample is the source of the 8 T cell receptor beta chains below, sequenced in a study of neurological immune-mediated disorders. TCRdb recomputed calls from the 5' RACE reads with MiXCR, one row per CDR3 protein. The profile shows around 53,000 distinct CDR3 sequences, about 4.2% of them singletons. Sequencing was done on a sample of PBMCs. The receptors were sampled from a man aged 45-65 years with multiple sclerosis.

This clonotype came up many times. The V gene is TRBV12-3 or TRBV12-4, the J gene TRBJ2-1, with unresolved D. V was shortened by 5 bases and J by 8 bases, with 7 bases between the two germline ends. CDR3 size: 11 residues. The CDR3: CASSPSDEQFF. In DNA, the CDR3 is TGTGCCAGCAGTCCCAGTGATGAGCAGTTCTTC.

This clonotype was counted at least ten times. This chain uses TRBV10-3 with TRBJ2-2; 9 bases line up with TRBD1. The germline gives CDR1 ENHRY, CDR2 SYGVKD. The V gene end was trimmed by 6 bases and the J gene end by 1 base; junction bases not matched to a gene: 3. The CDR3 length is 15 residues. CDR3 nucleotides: TGTGCCATCAGCGGGACAGGGATGAACACCGGGGAGCTGTTTTTT. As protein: CAISGTGMNTGELFF.

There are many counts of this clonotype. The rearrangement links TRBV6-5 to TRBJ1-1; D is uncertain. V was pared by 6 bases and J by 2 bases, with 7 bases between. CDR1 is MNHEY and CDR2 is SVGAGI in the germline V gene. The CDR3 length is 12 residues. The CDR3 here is CASSNINTEAFF. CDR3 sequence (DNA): TGTGCCAGCAGCAATATCAACACTGAAGCTTTCTTT.

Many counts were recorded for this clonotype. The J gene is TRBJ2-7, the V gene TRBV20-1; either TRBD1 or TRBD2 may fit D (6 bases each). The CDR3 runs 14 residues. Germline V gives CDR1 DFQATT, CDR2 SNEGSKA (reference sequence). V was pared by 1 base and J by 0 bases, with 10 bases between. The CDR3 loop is CSARAGGNSYEQYF. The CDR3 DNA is TGCAGTGCTAGAGCCGGGGGCAACTCCTACGAGCAGTACTTC.

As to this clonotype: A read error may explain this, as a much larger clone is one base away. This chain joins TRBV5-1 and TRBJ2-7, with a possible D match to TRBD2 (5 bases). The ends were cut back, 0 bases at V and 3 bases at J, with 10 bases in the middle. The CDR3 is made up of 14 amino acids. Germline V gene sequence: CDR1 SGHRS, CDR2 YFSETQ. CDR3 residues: CASSLGLSDYEQYF. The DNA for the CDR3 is TGCGCCAGCAGCTTGGGACTATCGGACTACGAGCAGTACTTC.

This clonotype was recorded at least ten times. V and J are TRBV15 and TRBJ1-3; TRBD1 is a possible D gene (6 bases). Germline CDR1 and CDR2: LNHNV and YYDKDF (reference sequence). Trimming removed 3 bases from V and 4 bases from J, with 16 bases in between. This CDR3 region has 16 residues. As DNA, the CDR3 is TGTGCCACCAGCAGGGGCCCGGCGGGACAAGGAAACACCATATATTTT. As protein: CATSRGPAGQGNTIYF.

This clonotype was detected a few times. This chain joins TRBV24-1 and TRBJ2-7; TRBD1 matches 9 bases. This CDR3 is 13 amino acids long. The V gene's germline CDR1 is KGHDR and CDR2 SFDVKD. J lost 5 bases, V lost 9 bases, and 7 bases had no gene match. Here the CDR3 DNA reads TGTGCCACCCAAGGGACAGGGTCCAACGAGCAGTACTTC. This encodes CATQGTGSNEQYF.

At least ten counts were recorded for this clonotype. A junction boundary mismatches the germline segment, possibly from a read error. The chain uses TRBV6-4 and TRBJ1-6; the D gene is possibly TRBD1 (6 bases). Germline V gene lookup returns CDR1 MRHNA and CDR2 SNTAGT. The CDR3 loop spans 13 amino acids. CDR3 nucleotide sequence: TGTGCCAGCAGTGAGGGGGCGAATTCACCCCTCAACTTT. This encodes CASSEGANSPLNF.